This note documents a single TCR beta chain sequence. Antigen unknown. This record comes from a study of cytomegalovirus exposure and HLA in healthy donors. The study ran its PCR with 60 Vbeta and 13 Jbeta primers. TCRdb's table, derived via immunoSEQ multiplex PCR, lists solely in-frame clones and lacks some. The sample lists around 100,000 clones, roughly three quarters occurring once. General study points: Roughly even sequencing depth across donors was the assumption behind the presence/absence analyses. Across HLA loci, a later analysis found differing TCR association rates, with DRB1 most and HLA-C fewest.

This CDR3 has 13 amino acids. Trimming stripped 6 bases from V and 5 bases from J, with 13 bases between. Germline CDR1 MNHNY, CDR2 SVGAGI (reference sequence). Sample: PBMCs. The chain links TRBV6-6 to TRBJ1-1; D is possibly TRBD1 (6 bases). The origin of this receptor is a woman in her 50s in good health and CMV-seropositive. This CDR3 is CASSHEGVTEAFF. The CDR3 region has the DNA TGTGCCAGCAGCCACGAGGGGGTAACTGAAGCTTTCTTT.